A selection of T cell receptor beta chains follows, all from one sample in a study of T cell responses to AZD1222 COVID-19 vaccine. The repertoire was sequenced with immunoSEQ multiplex PCR; TCRdb's copy has only in-frame clones and lacks some. The profile covers nearly 110,000 clones, with about 92% appearing a single time and approximately 8.2% taken by the ten largest. Material: peripheral blood, obtained 28 days after the second AZD1222 dose. These receptors were taken from an adult who received the AZD1222 COVID-19 vaccine. Both conserved end residues are trimmed from each CDR3. Fields, in order: V gene, CDR3 protein.

>TRBV3-1/TRBV3-2
ASSQDPGSYNEQF
>TRBV29-1
SEKQGNGYT
>TRBV6-5
ATETGSRRETQY
>TRBV7-9
ASSLRKSEKLF
>TRBV5-4
ASSGEVRETQY
>TRBV6-5
ASTSGTGGSYEQY
>TRBV6-4
ASSAGGPTDTQY
>TRBV11-2
ASSYFGGGDTEAF
>TRBV27
ASSPQTGELYGYT
>TRBV9
ASRGGPDEQF
>TRBV7-9
ASSLGPSELNYGYT
>TRBV29-1
SVPLGRLDGEQY
>TRBV12-3/TRBV12-4
ASRGQGLRGYT
>TRBV12-3/TRBV12-4
ASSYSSNQPQH
>TRBV5-4
ASSPRDNYNSPLH
>TRBV5-6
ASSLERSTGELF
>TRBV3-1/TRBV3-2
ASTITGYNEQF
>TRBV18
ASSPRDAFADQPQH
>TRBV24-1
ATSDSLGKGTDTQY
>TRBV30
AWEIGGDEQY
>TRBV5-5
ASSIQVVRNTEAF
>TRBV6-5
ASSYSVQRGTSEQY
>TRBV18
ASSRQRGEETQY
>TRBV19
ASSLKGGVGEKLF
>TRBV2
ASGDTYYGYT
>TRBV9
ASSSHSYEQY
>TRBV4-1
ASSQGRVENYGYT
>TRBV15
ATSRVVGGLNTEAF
>TRBV7-2
ASSSGTPHLEAF
>TRBV7-9
ASSPPTGGPYEQY
>TRBV2
AGGLAGSGTGELF
>TRBV5-6
ASSGNPGLPGELF
>TRBV9
ASSPRPGHLANSEAF
>TRBV4-1
ASSQILRGVSGNTIY
>TRBV3-1/TRBV3-2
ASSQASGVGETQY
>TRBV4-3
ASSQEPDSGNTIY
>TRBV6-1
ASSGVSGGALAPQY
>TRBV19
ASSLTGEKYNEQF
>TRBV9
ASSLAGNPDQPQH
>TRBV5-1
ASSLAVWQENTGELF
>TRBV5-5
ASSFRQVLTEAF
>TRBV5-1
ASSSHPTGPEQY
>TRBV19
ASSILGGLNTGELF
>TRBV27
ASSFRDRGYEQY
>TRBV20-1
SVGGEPEAF
>TRBV7-9
ASRGDGDSPLH
>TRBV6-5
ASSSQPAGEAF
>TRBV7-9
ASSLGATDGFNEQF
>TRBV19
ASSSGGGTSTDTQY
>TRBV24-1
ATSDGRDTGELF
>TRBV7-3
ASSLGKGRTQY
>TRBV4-1
ASTRDSSTDTQY
>TRBV6-2/TRBV6-3
ASSFSGNTIY
>TRBV6-6
ASSSPSGAPNEQF
>TRBV6-4
ASSDGQGAGGYT
>TRBV7-2
ASSSPGLAGPYEQY
>TRBV6-1
ASSEARGGYQPQH
>TRBV15
ATSRAGAGGFTGELF
>TRBV7-2
ASSRGGADQPQH
>TRBV11-3
ASGSRSGGELF